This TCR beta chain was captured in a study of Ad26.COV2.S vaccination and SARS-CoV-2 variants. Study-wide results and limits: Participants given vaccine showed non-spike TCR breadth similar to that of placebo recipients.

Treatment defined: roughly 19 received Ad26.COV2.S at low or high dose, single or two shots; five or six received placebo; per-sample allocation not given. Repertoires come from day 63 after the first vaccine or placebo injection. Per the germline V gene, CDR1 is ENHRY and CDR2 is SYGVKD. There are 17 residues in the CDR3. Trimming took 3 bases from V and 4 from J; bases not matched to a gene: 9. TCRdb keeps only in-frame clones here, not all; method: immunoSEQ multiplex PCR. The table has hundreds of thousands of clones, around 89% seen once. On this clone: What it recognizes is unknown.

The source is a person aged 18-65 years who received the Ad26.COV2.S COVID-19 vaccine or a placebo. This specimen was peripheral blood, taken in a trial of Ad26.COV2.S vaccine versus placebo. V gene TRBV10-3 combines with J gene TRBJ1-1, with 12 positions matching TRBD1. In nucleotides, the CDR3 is TGTGCCATCAGTGAACTTCCGGGACAGGGGGCGAGCACTGAAGCTTTCTTT. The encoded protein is CAISELPGQGASTEAFF.